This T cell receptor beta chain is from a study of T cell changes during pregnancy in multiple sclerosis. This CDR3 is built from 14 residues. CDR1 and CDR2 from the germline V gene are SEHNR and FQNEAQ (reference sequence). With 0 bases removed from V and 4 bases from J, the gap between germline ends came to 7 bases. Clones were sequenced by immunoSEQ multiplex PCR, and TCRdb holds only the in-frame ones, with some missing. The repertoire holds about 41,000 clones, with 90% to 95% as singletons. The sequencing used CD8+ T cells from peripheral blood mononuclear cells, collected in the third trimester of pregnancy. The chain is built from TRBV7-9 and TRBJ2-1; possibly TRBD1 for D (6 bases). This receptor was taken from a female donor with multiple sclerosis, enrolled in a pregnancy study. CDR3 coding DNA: TGTGCCAGCAGCTTAGCGCAGGGGTACAATGAGCAGTTCTTC. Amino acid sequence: CASSLAQGYNEQFF.